The 28 T cell receptor beta chains in this list originate from one sample, sequenced in a study of cytomegalovirus exposure and HLA in healthy donors. Primers: 60 Vbeta forward and 13 Jbeta reverse. The table came from immunoSEQ multiplex PCR; TCRdb's copy has only in-frame clones and leaves some out. The top ten hold about 2.8% of the sample, which has about 200,000 clones, 70% to 80% seen once. Sequenced: PBMCs. Source of these receptors: a woman in her 30s in good health and CMV-seronegative.

There are a few counts of this clone. A junction end diverges from the germline sequence, so it may reflect a read error. V gene TRBV6-6 combines with J gene TRBJ1-6; 10 bases match TRBD1. CDR1 and CDR2 (germline): MNHNY, SVGAGI (reference sequence). The CDR3 spans 15 residues. CDR3 nucleotides: TGTGCCAGCAGTGACTCGACAGGGGGCAATTCACCCCTCCACTTT. It translates to CASSDSTGGNSPLHF.

This clone was counted between two and nine times. V is TRBV7-3 and J is TRBJ2-3; 12 bases line up with TRBD2. Germline CDR1 is SGHTA and CDR2 is FQGTGA. J gave up 7 bases and V 3 bases, and 5 bases lay outside the gene matches. The CDR3 runs 15 residues. The CDR3 protein is CASSLTSGGLNTQYF. Written as DNA, the CDR3 is TGTGCCAGCAGCTTGACTAGCGGGGGATTAAATACGCAGTATTTT.

This chain uses TRBV2 with TRBJ1-6, with 7 bases that match TRBD1. Germline lookup yields CDR1 SNHLY and CDR2 FYNNEI. There are 18 residues in the CDR3. V lost 5 bases, J lost 0 bases, and 10 bases stayed unmatched. In DNA form, the CDR3 reads TGTGCCAGCAGTATAGACAGGGCTGATAGCTCCTATAATTCACCCCTCCACTTT. Translation: CASSIDRADSSYNSPLHF.

This clone was seen a few times. V and J are TRBV5-1 and TRBJ1-2; tentatively, D is TRBD1 (5 bases). V was clipped by 1 base and J by 4 bases, with 14 bases between them. Germline V gives CDR1 SGHRS, CDR2 YFSETQ. This CDR3 has 15 amino acids. Here the CDR3 reads CASSLSQGGSYGYTF. For the CDR3, the DNA is TGCGCCAGCAGCTTGTCGCAGGGCGGAAGCTATGGCTACACCTTC.

The chain joins TRBV5-5 to TRBJ2-7, with D perhaps matching TRBD2 (7 bases). Trimming took 4 bases from V and 5 from J, leaving 19 bases between them. Germline CDR1 reads SGHKS; CDR2 reads YYEKEE (reference sequence). The CDR3 is 15 residues long. The CDR3 sequence is CASSPWGGEVHEQYF. CDR3 coding DNA: TGTGCCAGCAGCCCCTGGGGGGGCGAGGTCCACGAGCAGTACTTC.

The CDR3 DNA follows: TGTGCCAGCAGCTTGCTGGGGGTAGCGGCCGGGGAGCTGTTTTTT. As protein: CASSLLGVAAGELFF. The chain recombines TRBV7-9 with TRBJ2-2; tentatively, D is TRBD2 (6 bases). Germline assignment: CDR1 SEHNR and CDR2 FQNEAQ (reference sequence). V lost 3 bases to trimming and J lost 6 bases, with 14 bases between them. The CDR3 totals 15 residues.

The genes are TRBV6-1 and TRBJ1-1; D call uncertain. V lost 5 bases and J 5 bases, leaving 15 bases between the germline ends. There are 14 residues in the CDR3. CDR1 and CDR2 (germline): MNHNS, SASEGT. CDR3 amino acids: CASSLAGTGTEAFF. The CDR3 DNA is TGTGCCAGCAGTTTGGCGGGAACCGGGACTGAAGCTTTCTTT.

The V call is TRBV19, the J call TRBJ2-7, with D maybe TRBD2 (5 bases). The V end was cut by 6 bases, the J end by 8 bases, with 17 bases between. The CDR3 spans 13 residues. From germline, CDR1 is LNHDA and CDR2 SQIVND (reference sequence). In DNA, the CDR3 is TGTGCCAGTAGACTTACCCCCCGGGATCAGCAGTACTTC. Its protein is CASRLTPRDQQYF.

The chain couples TRBV5-4 to TRBJ2-5; 12 nucleotides match TRBD2. The trim removed 3 bases at V and 4 bases at J, leaving 7 bases unmatched. The CDR3 sequence is 16 residues long. Germline V gives CDR1 SGHNT, CDR2 YYREEE (reference sequence). CDR3 residues: CASSSKLAGGSETQYF. In DNA form, the CDR3 reads TGTGCCAGCAGCTCCAAACTAGCGGGGGGCTCAGAGACCCAGTACTTC.

This sequence joins TRBV7-9 and TRBJ2-3; TRBD2 aligns across 9 bases. CDR1 and CDR2 from the germline V gene are SEHNR and FQNEAQ (reference sequence). Germline trimming cut 0 bases from V and 5 bases from J; bases unmatched to any gene: 3. The CDR3 sequence is 15 residues long. Here the CDR3 reads CASSLAGLAGDTQYF. The CDR3 coding sequence is TGTGCCAGCAGCTTAGCGGGACTAGCTGGAGATACGCAGTATTTT. The entire variable domain, with the rest obtained from reference TRBV7-9 and TRBJ2-3, is as follows: DTGVSQNPRHKITKRGQNVTFRCDPISEHNRLYWYRQTLGQGPEFLTYFQNEAQLEKSRLLSDRFSAERPKGSFSTLEIQRTEQGDSAMYLCASSLAGLAGDTQYFGPGTRLTVL.

This sequence joins TRBV6-4 and TRBJ2-1; D unclear. Trimming cost V 4 bases and J 4 bases, with 5 bases left between them. This CDR3 region has 12 residues. Germline assignment: CDR1 MRHNA and CDR2 SNTAGT. As DNA, the CDR3 is TGTGCCAGCAGTGCCCTGTACAATGAGCAGTTCTTC. Amino acid sequence: CASSALYNEQFF.

The CDR3 DNA follows: TGTGCCAGCAGCACCCGGACTAGCGGGGGGACAGATACGCAGTATTTT. Its translation: CASSTRTSGGTDTQYF. This chain links TRBV13 with TRBJ2-3; 14 bases are shared with TRBD2. Germline V gene lookup returns CDR1 PRHDT and CDR2 FYEKMQ (reference sequence). V lost 5 bases and J lost 3; bases outside the gene matches: 4. The CDR3 contains 16 residues.

This clone showed up just once. The J gene is TRBJ2-5, the V gene TRBV4-1, with 7 bases fitting TRBD1. The J call may be faulty, since TRBJ2-7 better matches the DNA end. Germline V gives CDR1 MGHRA, CDR2 YSYEKL. The CDR3 contains 13 residues. The CDR3 sequence is CASSQETGREQYF. The CDR3 DNA is TGCGCCAGCAGCCAAGAGACAGGGCGCGAGCAGTACTTC.

The genes are TRBV5-1 and TRBJ2-5; D remains ambiguous. Germline V lookup: CDR1 SGHRS, CDR2 YFSETQ. The CDR3 consists of 15 residues. Between the trimmed V and J ends, which lost 2 bases and 5 bases, there was a span of 16 bases. The CDR3 protein is CASSFSRLAAETQYF. As DNA, the CDR3 is TGCGCCAGCAGCTTCTCAAGACTCGCGGCGGAGACCCAGTACTTC.

The rearrangement links TRBV7-2 to TRBJ2-3; TRBD2 aligns across 12 bases. The CDR3 consists of 15 residues. Germline V lookup: CDR1 SGHTA, CDR2 FQGNSA. V lost 7 bases to trimming and J lost 2 bases; unmatched junction nucleotides: 4. Here the CDR3 reads CASKLAGGATDTQYF. In DNA, the CDR3 is TGTGCCAGCAAACTAGCGGGGGGCGCCACAGATACGCAGTATTTT.

The chain couples TRBV5-1 to TRBJ2-1; TRBD1 might be the D (6 bases). The CDR3 loop spans 15 amino acids. Trimming stripped 2 bases from V and 6 bases from J, with 15 bases between. Germline V lookup: CDR1 SGHRS, CDR2 YFSETQ. In nucleotides, the CDR3 is TGCGCCAGCAGCTTCCGCCAGGGGTATCCCAATGAGCAGTTCTTC. Translated, it gives CASSFRQGYPNEQFF.

The table lists this clone with a count of one. The V gene is TRBV7-2, the J gene TRBJ1-6, with 9 positions matching TRBD1. Germline V gives CDR1 SGHTA, CDR2 FQGNSA. V gave up 3 bases and J gave up 8 bases; unmatched junction bases: 11. The CDR3 length is 17 residues. The CDR3 DNA follows: TGTGCCAGCAGCTTTATGGGACAGGGCCGGGGGGATTCACCCCTCCACTTT. Its translation: CASSFMGQGRGDSPLHF. Looking up the rest from reference TRBV7-2 and TRBJ1-6 gives the full variable domain: GAGVSQSPSNKVTEKGKDVELRCDPISGHTALYWYRQSLGQGLEFLIYFQGNSAPDKSGLPSDRFSAERTGGSVSTLTIQRTQQEDSAVYLCASSFMGQGRGDSPLHFGNGTRLTVT.

This clone has more than one count but fewer than ten. The V gene is TRBV5-6, the J gene TRBJ2-2; D is uncertain. The CDR3 covers 14 residues. V was pared by 0 bases and J by 2 bases, with 5 bases between. Per the germline V gene, CDR1 is SGHDT and CDR2 is YYEEEE. CDR3 amino acids: CASSLAGNTGELFF. The CDR3 region has the DNA TGTGCCAGCAGCTTGGCGGGTAACACCGGGGAGCTGTTTTTT.

Worth noting for this clone: A junction end diverges from the germline sequence, so it may reflect a read error. The chain has TRBV4-1 and TRBJ2-7; TRBD1 matches 8 bases. Germline V gene sequence: CDR1 MGHRA, CDR2 YSYEKL. CDR3 length: 14 amino acids. The CDR3 region is CASSQGGAGDRIFF. The CDR3 bases are TGCGCCAGCAGCCAAGGGGGCGCTGGGGACAGGATCTTTTTC.

This clone was recorded only once. The chain combines TRBV4-1 with TRBJ2-1; D may be TRBD1 (5 bases). Germline loops: CDR1 MGHRA, CDR2 YSYEKL. V was shortened by 1 base and J by 7 bases, with 11 bases between the two germline ends. The CDR3 consists of 14 residues. The CDR3 bases are TGCGCCAGCAGCCAAGTACAGGCTGGGAATGAGCAGTTCTTC. Protein product: CASSQVQAGNEQFF.

This clone is a singleton in its sample. The rearrangement links TRBV7-9 to TRBJ2-3; no firm D call. Germline CDR1 reads SEHNR; CDR2 reads FQNEAQ (reference sequence). Deletions cut 1 base from V and 2 bases from J, with 10 bases between. The CDR3 consists of 15 residues. The DNA of the CDR3 is TGTGCCAGCAGCTTAGGGCAGGAACTCACAGATACGCAGTATTTT. Translated: CASSLGQELTDTQYF.

The gene calls are TRBV4-1 and TRBJ1-5; 7 bases match TRBD1. CDR1 is MGHRA and CDR2 is YSYEKL in the germline V gene. J lost 6 bases, V lost 4 bases, and 12 bases had no gene match. The CDR3 runs to 16 residues. CDR3 bases: TGCGCCAGCAGCCCCAGAAAGGGGGCGTCAGGTCAGCCCCAGCATTTT. It yields the protein CASSPRKGASGQPQHF.

J is TRBJ2-1 and V is TRBV27; 7 bases map to TRBD2. Germline V gives CDR1 MNHEY, CDR2 SMNVEV (reference sequence). V was pared by 3 bases and J by 2 bases, with 7 bases of the junction left unmatched. The length of the CDR3 is 16 residues. The CDR3 here is CASSLSPSGTYNEQFF. For the CDR3, the DNA is TGTGCCAGCAGTTTGTCCCCTAGCGGCACCTACAATGAGCAGTTCTTC.

This chain joins TRBV5-1 and TRBJ2-5, with 12 bases that match TRBD1. V lost 7 bases and J lost 4; bases outside the gene matches: 5. This CDR3 is built from 14 residues. Germline CDR1 SGHRS, CDR2 YFSETQ. CDR3 residues: CASGGQGALETQYF. CDR3 coding DNA: TGCGCCAGCGGGGGACAGGGGGCTTTAGAGACCCAGTACTTC.

The chain employs TRBV5-6 and TRBJ1-5, with 7 bases aligning to TRBD1. The CDR3 is 17 residues long. Germline lookup yields CDR1 SGHDT and CDR2 YYEEEE. The J segment lost 4 bases and the V segment lost 1 base, leaving 11 bases of the junction unmatched. CDR3 sequence reads: CASSLFPTQQGNQPQHF. Here the CDR3 DNA reads TGTGCCAGCAGCTTGTTCCCGACGCAACAGGGGAATCAGCCCCAGCATTTT.

The chain links TRBV2 to TRBJ1-1; D is perhaps TRBD1 (5 bases). Trimming pared 2 bases from V and 5 bases from J, leaving 12 bases between. Germline values: CDR1 SNHLY, CDR2 FYNNEI. The CDR3 length is 14 residues. The chain's CDR3 is CASSESMGHTEAFF. Written as DNA, the CDR3 is TGTGCCAGCAGTGAATCAATGGGGCATACTGAAGCTTTCTTT.

The rearrangement joins TRBV5-6 to TRBJ2-2; unclear D gene. Germline loops: CDR1 SGHDT, CDR2 YYEEEE. V was cut by 0 bases and J by 8 bases, with 8 bases left in between. The CDR3 spans 13 residues. CDR3 amino acids: CASSLAEVGELFF. CDR3 DNA sequence: TGTGCCAGCAGCTTGGCAGAAGTTGGGGAGCTGTTTTTT.

The chain has TRBV20-1 and TRBJ1-2; D is unresolved. The germline CDR1 and CDR2 sequences are DFQATT and SNEGSKA (reference sequence). This CDR3 spans 11 amino acids. The CDR3 DNA follows: TGCAGCACAAATCCCAACTATGGCTACACCTTC. Its protein is CSTNPNYGYTF.